The subject of this entry is one T cell receptor (beta chain). This clonotype was counted ten times or more. Its recognized antigen is unknown. It has no much larger one-base neighbor in the sample; base qualities were not kept. cDNA was synthesized by template-switch 5'RACE using a primer with a 10-nucleotide random unique molecular identifier that tagged each TCR transcript. Each sequencing run produced over 160 million TCR-beta sequences covering 15-18 subjects. The RNeasy kit was used to extract total RNA. The KAPA Real-time Library Amplification kit was used to amplify TCR-beta VDJ regions with primers for the TCR constant region and the 5'RACE anchor. Sample indexes and Illumina adaptors were added in a first PCR, after which library yield was increased in a second PCR. After Ampure bead purification, the TCR product of roughly 650 bp was size-selected on a 2% E-gel SizeSelection system. Before pooling, library quality was checked on a Bioanalyzer, concentration was measured with Qubit, and libraries were quantified with the Kapa Library Quantification kit. Libraries were sequenced paired-end 2 x 150 bp on an Illumina HiSeq 2500. To increase sequence diversity, about 23-32% phiX was spiked into each library pool. From the authors' description of their analysis: Quality-filtered reads were processed with the UMI-based MiGEC pipeline, and over 90% of raw TCR sequences were removed by the MiGEC pipeline during error correction. IMGT germline references were used for aligning VDJ genes, and each clonotype was defined as a unique CDR3 amino acid sequence together with its V-J genes. VDJtools evaluated clonal expansion, Shannon diversity and CDR3 relatedness (CalcPairwiseDistances, ClusterSamples); CLCbio workbench built phylogenetic trees. Clones with at least 8 unique UMIs were defined as expanded, with this threshold being based on coefficient-of-variation modelling across technical triplicates. In TCRdb, the public reads were trimmed at Q25 with fastp and aligned with MiXCR, with productive beta chains retained. Rows matching on CDR3 protein sequence are summarized as one entry with the most common DNA and genes. The V and J calls here are based on TCRdb, not the publication. Counted in this sample were tens of thousands of distinct CDR3 sequences; over 4.5% of them appeared once. Jointly, the top ten make up 7.9% of the sample.

This entry is derived from a study of neurological immune-mediated disorders (dated by TCRdb to about 2019). Concerning the study at large: Of the approximately 34 multiple sclerosis patients, about 30 had relapsing-remitting MS and 3 had secondary progressive MS. Using UMI-based sequencing, the study compared peripheral blood TCR-beta repertoires from patients with HTLV-I-associated myelopathy (HAM/TSP), patients with multiple sclerosis, and healthy controls. The 90 to 120 TCR-beta libraries covered PBMC samples along with longitudinal samples, technical triplicates, and paired sorted CD4+ and CD8+ T-cell subsets. Longitudinal HAM/TSP and healthy donors were sampled at 3 time-points each (about 3-40 month intervals). The cohort was made up of about 66 subjects, consisting of around 14 HAM/TSP patients, 35 or so multiple sclerosis patients and 20 healthy controls.

The time point label on this specimen signifies: longitudinal time-point 2. For unsorted PBMC libraries, 2 million PBMCs were used after storage in RNAlater at -80 degrees C until RNA extraction. Multiple sclerosis patients were enrolled in a US clinical protocol under which disease progression was evaluated by magnetic resonance imaging. Peripheral blood underwent Ficoll-Hypaque density gradient centrifugation to isolate PBMCs, which were then cryopreserved in liquid nitrogen. Deletion took 0 bases off V and 4 bases off J, with a span of 8 bases between the germline ends. CDR1 and CDR2 were assigned from the germline V gene as LGHNA and YNFKEQ. Reading from cysteine to phenylalanine, the CDR3 counts 14 amino acids. The sequence is cut down to CDR3 DNA, 42 bases in frame from base 1. Study-wide findings and limitations: No association of the MS cluster with clinical or MRI features was observed, and the need for larger cohorts was stated by the authors. TCR clonal expansion was greatest in HAM/TSP patients and smallest in MS patients, who ranked below even healthy controls. No identical CDR3 amino acid sequences were shared among expanded clones across subjects, suggesting private TCR-beta repertoires in all groups. In a phylogenetic analysis, the repertoires of 18 out of 34 MS patients fell into a single cluster of related CDR3 sequences, pointing to a possible signature at the repertoire level.

The specimen sequenced was PBMCs. This clonotype was sampled from a woman in her fifties or sixties with multiple sclerosis. Rearrangement joined TRBV4-2 to TRBJ2-3; no confident D gene assignment can be made. The bases are TGTGCCAGCAGCCAAGAACAGCGATCAGATACGCAGTATTTT. This sequence encodes CASSQEQRSDTQYF.